Listed here are 15 T cell receptor beta chains from one sample, sequenced in a study of shared clonotypes between healthy human individuals. The table came from immunoSEQ multiplex PCR; TCRdb's copy has only in-frame clones and leaves some out. Seen here are under 200,000 clones, just under 95% observed once, and the top ten hold about 0.067%. The sequenced sample consisted of naive CD4+ T cells sorted from blood. Sample subset: CD45RA+ positively selected. These receptors all stem from a woman in her twenties or thirties in good health.

V usage is TRBV29-1 and J usage is TRBJ1-4; 8 nucleotides align to TRBD1. Losses at the gene ends were 3 bases for V and 4 bases for J; bases not matched to a gene: 25. Germline V gives CDR1 SQVTM, CDR2 ANQGSEA. The CDR3 spans 21 residues. The CDR3 bases are TGCAGCGTTGATTCACGGAGTAATGCACCAGGGGGCGGGGTGATTAATGAAAAACTGTTTTTT. It yields the protein CSVDSRSNAPGGGVINEKLFF.

J is TRBJ1-5 and V is TRBV28; possible D gene TRBD1, 6 bases. The CDR3 has 17 residues. From germline, CDR1 is MDHEN and CDR2 SYDVKM. Deletions cut 2 bases from V and 2 bases from J, with 16 bases between. CDR3 DNA: TGTGCCAGCAGTTTAATTTTAGGGGACAAGGGCAATCAGCCCCAGCATTTT. It specifies CASSLILGDKGNQPQHF.

The chain uses TRBV7-9 and TRBJ2-7, with TRBD1 as a possible D gene (6 bases). V lost 5 bases to trimming and J lost 2 bases, with 22 bases between them. The length of the CDR3 is 17 residues. The germline V gene encodes CDR1 SEHNR and CDR2 FQNEAQ (reference sequence). The CDR3 region is CASSLGPYRAPPYEQYF. CDR3 bases: TGTGCCAGCAGCCTGGGGCCCTACAGGGCACCTCCCTACGAGCAGTACTTC.

This clone has a handful of counts. The V call is TRBV2, the J call TRBJ1-5; 9 positions agree with TRBD1. The germline CDR1 and CDR2 sequences are SNHLY and FYNNEI. This CDR3 has 14 residues. The V and J ends lost 6 bases and 7 bases, in that order; junction bases with no gene match: 7. The CDR3 sequence is CASSGGTGRQPQHF. The CDR3 region has the DNA TGTGCCAGCAGCGGCGGGACAGGGCGGCAGCCCCAGCATTTT.

V usage is TRBV6-1 and J usage is TRBJ1-3; D gene ambiguous. Trimming pared 2 bases from V and 2 bases from J, leaving 7 bases between. Germline lookup yields CDR1 MNHNS and CDR2 SASEGT. CDR3 length equals 14 residues. CDR3 DNA sequence: TGTGCCAGCAGTGAACGGGATCCTGGAAACACCATATATTTT. This translates into CASSERDPGNTIYF.

The genes are TRBV7-2 and TRBJ2-7; the match to TRBD1 covers 11 bases. Germline V gives CDR1 SGHTA, CDR2 FQGNSA. V trimming: 3 bases; J trimming: 3 bases; junction bases outside the gene matches: 7. The CDR3 consists of 16 residues. The CDR3 loop is CASSLNVGTGGYEQYF. In DNA form, the CDR3 reads TGTGCCAGCAGCTTGAATGTCGGGACAGGGGGCTACGAGCAGTACTTC.

CDR3 in DNA: TGTGCCAGTAGTGGTACGTCCATCAGCGATCAGCCCCAGCATTTT. Translation gives CASSGTSISDQPQHF. The chain recombines TRBV19 with TRBJ1-5; D remains unclear. This CDR3 is built from 15 residues. V shed 5 bases and J shed 5 bases, with 16 bases lying between them. Germline loops: CDR1 LNHDA, CDR2 SQIVND (reference sequence).

The chain couples TRBV5-1 to TRBJ1-1; the D is unclear. Germline V gene data show CDR1 as SGHRS and CDR2 as YFSETQ. V was cut by 3 bases and J by 1 base, with 13 bases left in between. CDR3 size: 15 residues. The CDR3 region has the DNA TGCGCCAGCAGCTCTCGGACGGGAGCGAACACTGAAGCTTTCTTT. As protein: CASSSRTGANTEAFF.

CDR3 region: CAWKRDSSYEQYF. CDR3 nucleotide sequence: TGTGCCTGGAAGCGGGACAGCTCCTACGAGCAGTACTTC. The rearrangement joins TRBV30 to TRBJ2-7; perhaps D is TRBD1 or TRBD2 (7 bases each). V was shortened by 4 bases and J by 0 bases, with 10 bases between the two germline ends. The CDR3 sequence is 13 residues long. Germline V gene lookup returns CDR1 GTSNPN and CDR2 SVGIG (reference sequence).

This sequence joins TRBV15 and TRBJ2-5, with D possibly TRBD2 on 6 matching bases. Germline CDR1 is LNHNV and CDR2 is YYDKDF (reference sequence). The V and J ends lost 2 bases and 11 bases respectively, with 12 bases between them. The CDR3 sequence is 12 residues long. The CDR3 region is CATSRRPREQYF. CDR3 coding DNA: TGTGCCACCAGCAGACGCCCTCGGGAGCAGTACTTC.

V is TRBV27 and J is TRBJ2-7; D may match TRBD1 or TRBD2 (5 bases each). Germline V gives CDR1 MNHEY, CDR2 SMNVEV (reference sequence). The CDR3 runs 14 residues. Trimming left V 5 bases short and J 1 base short, with 12 bases between. The CDR3 sequence is CASSPGTHSYEQYF. In nucleotides, the CDR3 is TGTGCCAGCAGTCCCGGGACCCATTCCTACGAGCAGTACTTC.

The sample holds a few counts of this clone. The chain employs TRBV29-1 and TRBJ1-2; tentatively, D is TRBD1 (5 bases). The V and J ends lost 8 bases and 13 bases respectively, with 17 bases between them. This CDR3 region has 10 residues. CDR1 and CDR2 from the germline V gene are SQVTM and ANQGSEA. Here the CDR3 reads CSIWDGWSTF. CDR3 nucleotides: TGCAGCATTTGGGACGGATGGTCCACCTTC. The complete variable domain, with remaining parts taken from reference TRBV29-1 and TRBJ1-2, reads SAVISQKPSRDICQRGTSLTIQCQVDSQVTMMFWYRQQPGQSLTLIATANQGSEATYESGFVIDKFPISRPNLTFSTLTVSNMSPEDSSIYLCSIWDGWSTFGSGTRLTVV.

The gene calls are TRBV7-9 and TRBJ2-7; unclear D gene. V lost 4 bases and J 5 bases, leaving 9 bases between the germline ends. The CDR3 is 12 residues long. CDR1 SEHNR and CDR2 FQNEAQ come from the germline V gene (reference sequence). The CDR3 here is CASSSPNHEQYF. The CDR3 DNA follows: TGTGCCAGCAGCTCACCGAATCACGAGCAGTACTTC.

This rearrangement joins TRBV10-3 to TRBJ1-5, with D hard to call. V lost 0 bases to trimming and J lost 2 bases, with 11 bases between them. The CDR3 is 16 residues long. Per the germline V gene, CDR1 is ENHRY and CDR2 is SYGVKD. CDR3 DNA: TGTGCCATCAGTGAGTCCCAACACGGTGGCAATCAGCCCCAGCATTTT. Protein sequence: CAISESQHGGNQPQHF.

V and J are TRBV5-4 and TRBJ1-1, with TRBD1 as a possible D gene (5 bases). The CDR3 is made up of 15 amino acids. Trimming removed 4 bases from V and 0 bases from J, with 13 bases in between. Germline V gives CDR1 SGHNT, CDR2 YYREEE (reference sequence). CDR3 DNA: TGTGCCAGCAGCGCCTATTGGGGGTTGAACACTGAAGCTTTCTTT. This encodes CASSAYWGLNTEAFF.